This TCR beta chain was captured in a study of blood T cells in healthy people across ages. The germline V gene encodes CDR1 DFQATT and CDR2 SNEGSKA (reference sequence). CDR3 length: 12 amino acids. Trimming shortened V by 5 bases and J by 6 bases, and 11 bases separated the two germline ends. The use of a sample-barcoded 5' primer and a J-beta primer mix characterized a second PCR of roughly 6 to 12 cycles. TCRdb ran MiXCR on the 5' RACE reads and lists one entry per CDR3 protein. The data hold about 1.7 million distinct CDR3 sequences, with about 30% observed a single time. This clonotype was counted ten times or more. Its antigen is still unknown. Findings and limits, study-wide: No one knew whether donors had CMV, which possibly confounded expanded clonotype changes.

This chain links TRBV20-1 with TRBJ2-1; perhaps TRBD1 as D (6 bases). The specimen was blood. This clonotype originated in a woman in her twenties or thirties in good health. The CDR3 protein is CSAGRQANEQFF. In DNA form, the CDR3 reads TGCAGTGCTGGGCGACAGGCCAATGAGCAGTTCTTC.